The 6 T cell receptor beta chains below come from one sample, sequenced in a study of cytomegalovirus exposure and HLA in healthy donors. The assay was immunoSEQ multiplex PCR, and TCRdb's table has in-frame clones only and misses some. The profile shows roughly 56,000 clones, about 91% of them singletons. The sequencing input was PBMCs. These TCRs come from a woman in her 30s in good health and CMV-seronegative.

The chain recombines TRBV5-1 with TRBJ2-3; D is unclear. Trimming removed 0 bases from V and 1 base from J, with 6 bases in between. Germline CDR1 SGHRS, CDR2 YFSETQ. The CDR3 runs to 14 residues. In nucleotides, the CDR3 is TGCGCCAGCAGCTTGGTACGGGGCACAGATACGCAGTATTTT. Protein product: CASSLVRGTDTQYF.

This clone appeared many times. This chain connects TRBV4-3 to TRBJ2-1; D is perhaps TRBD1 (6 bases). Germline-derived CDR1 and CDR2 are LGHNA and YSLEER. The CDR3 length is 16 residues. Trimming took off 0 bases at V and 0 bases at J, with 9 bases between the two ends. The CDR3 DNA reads TGCGCCAGCAGCCAAGATTTAGGGGGCTCCTACAATGAGCAGTTCTTC. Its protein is CASSQDLGGSYNEQFF.

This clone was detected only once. CDR3 DNA: TGTGCCAGCAGTCCAGACAGGGTCGGTGCTAACTATGGCTACACCTTC. The encoded protein is CASSPDRVGANYGYTF. The chain links TRBV27 to TRBJ1-2, with 7 positions matching TRBD1. V shed 5 bases and J 0 bases; nucleotides not matched to a gene: 9. Germline V gene sequence: CDR1 MNHEY, CDR2 SMNVEV (reference sequence). This CDR3 contains 16 residues.

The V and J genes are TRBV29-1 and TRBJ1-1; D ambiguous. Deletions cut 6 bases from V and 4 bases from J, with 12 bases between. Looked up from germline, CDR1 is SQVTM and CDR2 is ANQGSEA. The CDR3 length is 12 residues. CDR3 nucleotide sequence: TGCAGCGTGATGGTGGCGGTCACTGAAGCTTTCTTT. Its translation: CSVMVAVTEAFF.

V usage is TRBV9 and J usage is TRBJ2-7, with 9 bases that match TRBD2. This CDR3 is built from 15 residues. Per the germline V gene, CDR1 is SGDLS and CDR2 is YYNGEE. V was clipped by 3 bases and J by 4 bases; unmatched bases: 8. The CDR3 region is CASSAYGTSHYEQYF. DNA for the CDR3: TGTGCCAGCAGCGCGTACGGGACTAGCCATTACGAGCAGTACTTC.

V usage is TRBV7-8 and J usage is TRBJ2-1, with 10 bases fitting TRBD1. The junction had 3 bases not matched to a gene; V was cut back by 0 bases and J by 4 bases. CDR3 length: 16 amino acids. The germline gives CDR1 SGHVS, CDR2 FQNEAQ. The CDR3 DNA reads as TGTGCCAGCAGCTTAGCCGGGACAGGGGAATACAATGAGCAGTTCTTC. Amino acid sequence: CASSLAGTGEYNEQFF.